One T cell receptor (beta chain) is described in this entry. Antigen: not known. This sample was included in a study of CD4 T cells in relation to SARS-CoV-2 and coronaviruses. From germline, CDR1 is SGHRS and CDR2 YFSETQ. CDR3 length: 15 amino acids. Between the trimmed V and J ends, which lost 0 bases and 5 bases, there was a span of 13 bases. Profiled with immunoSEQ multiplex PCR; TCRdb holds only in-frame clones, not every one. The table records 30,000 to 40,000 clones, around four fifths of them present only once. The V call is TRBV5-1, the J call TRBJ2-3, with D perhaps TRBD1 (6 bases). The sequence came from an adult with COVID-19. Source material: memory CD4+ T cells from PBMCs, cultured in vitro. This CDR3 reads CASSLGWQGIDTQYF. In nucleotides, the CDR3 is TGCGCCAGCAGCTTGGGCTGGCAGGGGATAGATACGCAGTATTTT.